A single sample is the source of the 9 T cell receptor beta chains below, sequenced in a study of blood T cells in healthy people across ages. A second PCR, run for about 7 to 11 cycles, used a sample-barcoded 5' primer plus a J-beta primer mix. TCRdb recomputed calls from the 5' RACE reads with MiXCR, one row per CDR3 protein. Here the sample spans roughly 1,700,000 distinct CDR3 sequences, about 30% being singletons. Sequencing input: blood. These receptors all stem from a woman in her thirties in good health.

This clonotype was observed at least ten times. J is TRBJ2-5 and V is TRBV18; D is ambiguous. Germline V CDR1 and CDR2: KGHSH, LQKENI. The V end lost 2 bases, the J end lost 5 bases, and 3 bases lay between the germline ends. The CDR3 is 11 amino acids. The chain's CDR3 is CASSPAETQYF. The DNA of the CDR3 is TGTGCCAGCTCACCAGCGGAGACCCAGTACTTC.

This clonotype was counted only a few times. The chain joins TRBV20-1 to TRBJ1-2, with a weak D call TRBD1 (5 bases). The CDR3 has 13 residues. The V end was cut by 8 bases, the J end by 6 bases, with 19 bases between. The germline V gene encodes CDR1 DFQATT and CDR2 SNEGSKA (reference sequence). CDR3 bases: TGCAGTACCCGGACAAGAGCTCTAAATGGCTACACCTTC. This sequence encodes CSTRTRALNGYTF.

The chain recombines TRBV28 with TRBJ2-1; TRBD2 might be the D (5 bases). The CDR3 length is 16 residues. Germline-derived CDR1 and CDR2 are MDHEN and SYDVKM. Trimming took 4 bases from V and 0 from J, leaving 13 bases between them. The CDR3 DNA sequence: TGTGCCAGCAGTTCCACCCGGAGGTTCTCCTACAATGAGCAGTTCTTC. Amino acids: CASSSTRRFSYNEQFF. Combining the CDR3 with reference TRBV28 and TRBJ2-1 gives the whole variable domain DVKVTQSSRYLVKRTGEKVFLECVQDMDHENMFWYRQDPGLGLRLIYFSYDVKMKEKGDIPEGYSVSREKKERFSLILESASTNQTSMYLCASSSTRRFSYNEQFFGPGTRLTVL.

This clonotype was counted only a few times. A much larger clone is a single base away; this may be a read error. The chain joins TRBV5-1 to TRBJ2-6, with a weak D call TRBD2 (5 bases). The CDR3 spans 15 residues. Germline CDR1 SGHRS, CDR2 YFSETQ. Trimming removed 0 bases at V and 2 bases at J, with 6 bases between. CDR3 residues: CASSLAEAGANVLTF. The CDR3 nucleotides read TGCGCCAGCAGCTTGGCGGAGGCTGGGGCCAACGTCCTGACTTTC.

The chain employs TRBV6-5 and TRBJ2-3; D uncertain. The CDR3 length is 16 residues. V dropped 5 bases and J dropped 0 bases, with 15 bases sitting between them. Germline lookup yields CDR1 MNHEY and CDR2 SVGAGI. The CDR3 sequence is CASSPFKWPSTDTQYF. For the CDR3, the DNA is TGTGCCAGCAGTCCGTTTAAGTGGCCTAGCACAGATACGCAGTATTTT.

The chain couples TRBV7-2 to TRBJ1-2, with D unresolved. Deletions cut 0 bases from V and 0 bases from J, with 8 bases between. The germline V gene has CDR1 SGHTA and CDR2 FQGNSA. CDR3 size: 15 residues. The CDR3 sequence is CASSLAGIANYGYTF. CDR3 nucleotide sequence: TGTGCCAGCAGCTTAGCGGGAATAGCTAACTATGGCTACACCTTC.

This chain joins TRBV29-1 and TRBJ2-5, with TRBD2 matching over 8 bases. V lost 7 bases to trimming and J lost 1 base; unmatched junction nucleotides: 5. Looked up from germline, CDR1 is SQVTM and CDR2 is ANQGSEA. This CDR3 contains 13 residues. The CDR3 here is CSGSGGVQETQYF. DNA for the CDR3: TGCAGCGGGAGCGGGGGAGTCCAAGAGACCCAGTACTTC. The whole variable domain, remainder taken from reference TRBV29-1 and TRBJ2-5, is SAVISQKPSRDICQRGTSLTIQCQVDSQVTMMFWYRQQPGQSLTLIATANQGSEATYESGFVIDKFPISRPNLTFSTLTVSNMSPEDSSIYLCSGSGGVQETQYFGPGTRLLVL.

This chain connects TRBV28 to TRBJ1-2; D gene uncertain. Trimming removed 7 bases at V and 4 bases at J, with 19 bases between. The CDR3 covers 15 residues. Per germline, CDR1 MDHEN and CDR2 SYDVKM. CDR3 protein: CASTEPGKEGYGYTF. As DNA, the CDR3 is TGTGCCAGCACAGAGCCGGGGAAGGAAGGCTATGGCTACACCTTC.

This clonotype was counted at least ten times. This sequence joins TRBV7-9 and TRBJ2-7; D uncertain. This CDR3 is 12 amino acids long. Germline lookup yields CDR1 SEHNR and CDR2 FQNEAQ (reference sequence). Between the trimmed V and J ends, which lost 4 bases and 4 bases, there was a span of 8 bases. In DNA form, the CDR3 reads TGTGCCAGCAGCTCCCAGACTTACGAGCAGTACTTC. It translates to CASSSQTYEQYF.